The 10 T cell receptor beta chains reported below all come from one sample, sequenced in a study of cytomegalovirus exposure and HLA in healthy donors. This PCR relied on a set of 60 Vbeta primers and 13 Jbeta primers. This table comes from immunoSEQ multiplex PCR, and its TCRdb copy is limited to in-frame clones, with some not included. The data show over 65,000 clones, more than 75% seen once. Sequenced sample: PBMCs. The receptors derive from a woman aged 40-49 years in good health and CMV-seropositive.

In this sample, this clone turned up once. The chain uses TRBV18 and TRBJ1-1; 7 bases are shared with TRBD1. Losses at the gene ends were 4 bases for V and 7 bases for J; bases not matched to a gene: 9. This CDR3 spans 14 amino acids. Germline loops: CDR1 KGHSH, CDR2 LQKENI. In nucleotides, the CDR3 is TGTGCCAGCTCACTATCGACAGGGTATAATGAAGCTTTCTTT. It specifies CASSLSTGYNEAFF.

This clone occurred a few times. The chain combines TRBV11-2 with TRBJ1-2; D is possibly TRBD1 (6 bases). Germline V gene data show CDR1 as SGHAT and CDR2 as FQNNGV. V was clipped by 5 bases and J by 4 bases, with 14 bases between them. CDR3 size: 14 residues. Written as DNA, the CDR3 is TGTGCCAGCAGCACCACAACAGGGATCTATGGCTACACCTTC. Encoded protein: CASSTTTGIYGYTF.

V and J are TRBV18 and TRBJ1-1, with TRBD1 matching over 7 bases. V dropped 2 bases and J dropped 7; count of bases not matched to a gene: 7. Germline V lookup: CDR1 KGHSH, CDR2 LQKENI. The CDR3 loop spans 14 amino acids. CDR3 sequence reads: CASSPGLGTDEAFF. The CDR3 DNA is TGTGCCAGCTCACCAGGGTTAGGGACAGATGAAGCTTTCTTT.

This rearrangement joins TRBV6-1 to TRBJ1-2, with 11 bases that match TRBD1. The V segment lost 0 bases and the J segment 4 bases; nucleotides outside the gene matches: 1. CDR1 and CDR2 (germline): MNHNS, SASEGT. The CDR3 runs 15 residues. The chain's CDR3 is CASSEAGTGGYGYTF. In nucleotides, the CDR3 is TGTGCCAGCAGTGAAGCGGGGACAGGGGGCTATGGCTACACCTTC.

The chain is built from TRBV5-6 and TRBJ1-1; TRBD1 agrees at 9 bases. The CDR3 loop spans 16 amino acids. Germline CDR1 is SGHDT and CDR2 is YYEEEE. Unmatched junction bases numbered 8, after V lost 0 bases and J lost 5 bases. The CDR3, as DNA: TGTGCCAGCAGCTTGGCCGGGACAGGGAGGGGGACTGAAGCTTTCTTT. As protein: CASSLAGTGRGTEAFF.

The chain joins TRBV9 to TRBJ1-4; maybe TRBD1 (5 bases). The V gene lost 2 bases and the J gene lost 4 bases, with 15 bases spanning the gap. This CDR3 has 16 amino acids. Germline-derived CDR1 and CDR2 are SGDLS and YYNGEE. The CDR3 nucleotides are TGTGCCAGCAGCGTGACCGCGGGGACCGGTAATGAAAAACTGTTTTTT. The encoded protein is CASSVTAGTGNEKLFF.

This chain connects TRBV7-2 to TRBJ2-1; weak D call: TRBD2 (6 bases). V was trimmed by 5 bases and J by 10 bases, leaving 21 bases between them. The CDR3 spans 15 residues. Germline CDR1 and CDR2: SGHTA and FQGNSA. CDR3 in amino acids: CASSGGGTGVNEQFF. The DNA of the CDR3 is TGTGCCAGCAGCGGAGGCGGTACGGGAGTGAACGAGCAGTTCTTC.

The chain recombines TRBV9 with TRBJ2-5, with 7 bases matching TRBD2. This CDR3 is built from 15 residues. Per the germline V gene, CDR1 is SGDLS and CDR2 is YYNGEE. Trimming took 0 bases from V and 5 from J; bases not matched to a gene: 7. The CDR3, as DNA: TGTGCCAGCAGCGTAGGGACTATCGGGAGGGAGACCCAGTACTTC. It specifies CASSVGTIGRETQYF.

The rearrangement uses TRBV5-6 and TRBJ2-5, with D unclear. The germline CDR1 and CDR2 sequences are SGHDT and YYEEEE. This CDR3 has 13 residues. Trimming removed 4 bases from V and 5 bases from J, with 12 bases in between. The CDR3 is CASSRQVMETQYF. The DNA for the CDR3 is TGTGCCAGCAGCCGTCAGGTCATGGAGACCCAGTACTTC.

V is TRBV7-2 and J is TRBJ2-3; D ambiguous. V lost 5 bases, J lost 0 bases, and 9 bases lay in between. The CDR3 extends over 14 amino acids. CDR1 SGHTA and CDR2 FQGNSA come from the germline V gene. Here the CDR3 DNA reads TGTGCCAGCAGCCCAGGTACTAGCACAGATACGCAGTATTTT. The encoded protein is CASSPGTSTDTQYF. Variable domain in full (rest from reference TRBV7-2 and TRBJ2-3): GAGVSQSPSNKVTEKGKDVELRCDPISGHTALYWYRQSLGQGLEFLIYFQGNSAPDKSGLPSDRFSAERTGGSVSTLTIQRTQQEDSAVYLCASSPGTSTDTQYFGPGTRLTVL.